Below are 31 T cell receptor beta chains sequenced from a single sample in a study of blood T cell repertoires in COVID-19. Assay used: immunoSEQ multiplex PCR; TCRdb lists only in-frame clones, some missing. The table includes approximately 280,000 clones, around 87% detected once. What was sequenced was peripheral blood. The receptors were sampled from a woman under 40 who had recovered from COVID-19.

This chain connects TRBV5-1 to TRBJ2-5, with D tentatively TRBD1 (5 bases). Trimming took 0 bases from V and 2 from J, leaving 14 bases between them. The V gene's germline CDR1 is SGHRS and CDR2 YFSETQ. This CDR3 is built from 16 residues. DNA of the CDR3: TGCGCCAGCAGCTTGGGACAGAAAGCAGTACAAGAGACCCAGTACTTC. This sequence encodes CASSLGQKAVQETQYF.

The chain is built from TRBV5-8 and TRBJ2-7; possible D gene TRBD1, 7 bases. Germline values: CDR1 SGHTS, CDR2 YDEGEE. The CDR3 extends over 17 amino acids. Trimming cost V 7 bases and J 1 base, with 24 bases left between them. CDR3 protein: CASRVFRGAIMSYEQYF. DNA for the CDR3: TGTGCCAGCCGTGTTTTCAGGGGGGCGATTATGTCCTACGAGCAGTACTTC.

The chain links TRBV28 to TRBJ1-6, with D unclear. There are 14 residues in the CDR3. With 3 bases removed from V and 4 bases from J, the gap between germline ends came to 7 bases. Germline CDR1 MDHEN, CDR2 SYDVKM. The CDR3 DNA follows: TGTGCCAGCAGTTTTGAGTTTTATAATTCACCCCTCCACTTT. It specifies CASSFEFYNSPLHF. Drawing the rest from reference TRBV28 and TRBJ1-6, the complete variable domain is DVKVTQSSRYLVKRTGEKVFLECVQDMDHENMFWYRQDPGLGLRLIYFSYDVKMKEKGDIPEGYSVSREKKERFSLILESASTNQTSMYLCASSFEFYNSPLHFGNGTRLTVT.

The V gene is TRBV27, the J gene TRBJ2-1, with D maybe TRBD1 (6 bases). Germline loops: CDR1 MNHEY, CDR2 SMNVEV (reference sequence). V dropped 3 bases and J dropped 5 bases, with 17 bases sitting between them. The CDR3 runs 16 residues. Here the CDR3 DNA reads TGTGCCAGCAGTTTTGCGTTCGCGTCAGGGGACAATGAGCAGTTCTTC. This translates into CASSFAFASGDNEQFF.

CDR3 sequence reads: CASFAPGSNEQFF. The CDR3 bases are TGCGCCAGCTTTGCACCCGGGAGCAATGAGCAGTTCTTC. The J gene is TRBJ2-1, the V gene TRBV4-1; possibly TRBD2 for D (6 bases). This CDR3 is 13 amino acids long. The V and J ends lost 8 bases and 6 bases respectively, with 14 bases between them. Germline CDR1 MGHRA, CDR2 YSYEKL.

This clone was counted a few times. The CDR3 sequence is CASSFAGGAKNIQYF. The CDR3 nucleotides read TGTGCCAGCAGTTTCGCAGGGGGAGCCAAAAACATTCAGTACTTC. The chain links TRBV6-2 or TRBV6-3 to TRBJ2-4; 7 nucleotides align to TRBD1. Unmatched junction bases numbered 3, after V lost 4 bases and J lost 0 bases. Germline V gene lookup returns CDR1 MNHEY and CDR2 SVGEGT. The CDR3 has 15 residues.

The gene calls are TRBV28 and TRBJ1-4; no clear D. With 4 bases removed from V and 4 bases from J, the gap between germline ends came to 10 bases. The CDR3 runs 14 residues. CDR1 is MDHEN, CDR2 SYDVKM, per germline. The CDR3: CASSSDTSNEKLFF. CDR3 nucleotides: TGTGCCAGCAGTTCCGACACCAGTAATGAAAAACTGTTTTTT.

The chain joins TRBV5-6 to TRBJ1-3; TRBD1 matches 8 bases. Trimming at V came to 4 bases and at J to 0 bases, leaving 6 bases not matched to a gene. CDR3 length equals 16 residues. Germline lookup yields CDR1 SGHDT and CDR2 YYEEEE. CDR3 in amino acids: CASSPGTGTSGNTIYF. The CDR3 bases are TGTGCCAGCAGCCCGGGGACAGGCACCTCTGGAAACACCATATATTTT.

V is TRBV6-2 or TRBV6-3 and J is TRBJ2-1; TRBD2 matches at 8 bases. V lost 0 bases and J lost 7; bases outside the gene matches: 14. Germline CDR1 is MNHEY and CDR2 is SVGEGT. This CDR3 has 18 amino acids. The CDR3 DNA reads TGTGCCAGCAGTTACTCGATTCCGGTGATAGCGGGAATTAATGAGCAGTTCTTC. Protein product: CASSYSIPVIAGINEQFF.

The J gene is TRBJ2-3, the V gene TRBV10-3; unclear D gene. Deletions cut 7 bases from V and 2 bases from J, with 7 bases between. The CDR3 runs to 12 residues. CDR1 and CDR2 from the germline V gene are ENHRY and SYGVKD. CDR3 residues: CAIKGDTDTQYF. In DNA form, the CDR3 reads TGTGCCATCAAAGGAGACACAGATACGCAGTATTTT.

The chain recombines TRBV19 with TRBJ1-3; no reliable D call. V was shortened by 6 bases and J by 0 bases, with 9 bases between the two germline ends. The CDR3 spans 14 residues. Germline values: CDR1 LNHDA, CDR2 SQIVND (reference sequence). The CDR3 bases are TGTGCCAGTAGGAGCATCGCCTCTGGAAACACCATATATTTT. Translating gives CASRSIASGNTIYF.

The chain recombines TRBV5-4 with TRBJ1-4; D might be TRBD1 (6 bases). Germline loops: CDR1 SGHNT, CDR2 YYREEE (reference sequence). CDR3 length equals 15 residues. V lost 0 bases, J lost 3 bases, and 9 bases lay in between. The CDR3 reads CASSLGGQSNEKLFF. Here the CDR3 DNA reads TGTGCCAGCAGCTTGGGTGGACAGTCTAATGAAAAACTGTTTTTT.

The CDR3 region is CASSILAGVGNGYTF. Here the CDR3 DNA reads TGTGCCAGTAGTATCTTGGCAGGGGTAGGGAATGGCTACACCTTC. This chain joins TRBV19 and TRBJ1-2; weak D call: TRBD1 (6 bases). The CDR3 extends over 15 amino acids. Looked up from germline, CDR1 is LNHDA and CDR2 is SQIVND (reference sequence). Trimming pared 3 bases from V and 6 bases from J, leaving 17 bases between.

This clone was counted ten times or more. As DNA, the CDR3 is TGCAGCGTTGGAAGGGGTTCGGGGAACACCGGGGAGCTGTTTTTT. It codes for CSVGRGSGNTGELFF. J is TRBJ2-2 and V is TRBV29-1; D possibly corresponds to TRBD1 (5 bases). Trimming pared 4 bases from V and 1 base from J, leaving 13 bases between. Germline loops: CDR1 SQVTM, CDR2 ANQGSEA. The CDR3 spans 15 residues.

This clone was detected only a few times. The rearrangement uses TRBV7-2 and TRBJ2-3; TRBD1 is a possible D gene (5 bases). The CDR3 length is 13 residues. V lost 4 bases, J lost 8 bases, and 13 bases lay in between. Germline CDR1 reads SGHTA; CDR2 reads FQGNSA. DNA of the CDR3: TGTGCCAGCAGCTCCCCCAGGGTTGGTACGCAGTATTTT. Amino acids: CASSSPRVGTQYF.

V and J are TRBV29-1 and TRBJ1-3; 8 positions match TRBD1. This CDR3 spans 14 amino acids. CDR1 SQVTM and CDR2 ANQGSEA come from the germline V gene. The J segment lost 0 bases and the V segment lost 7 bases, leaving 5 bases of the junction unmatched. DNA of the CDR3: TGCAGCGGGCGGACAGGGCCCTCTGGAAACACCATATATTTT. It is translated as CSGRTGPSGNTIYF.

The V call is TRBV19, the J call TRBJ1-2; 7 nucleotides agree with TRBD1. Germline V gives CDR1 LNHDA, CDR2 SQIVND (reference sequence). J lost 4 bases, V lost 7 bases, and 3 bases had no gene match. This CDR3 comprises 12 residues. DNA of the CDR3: TGTGCCAGTACGGGACAGCCCTATGGCTACACCTTC. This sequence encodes CASTGQPYGYTF.

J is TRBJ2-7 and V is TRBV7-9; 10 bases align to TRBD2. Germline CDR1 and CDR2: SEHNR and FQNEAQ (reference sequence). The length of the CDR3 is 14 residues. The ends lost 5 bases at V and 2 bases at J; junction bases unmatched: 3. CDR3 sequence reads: CASSPGLAAYEQYF. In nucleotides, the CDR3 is TGTGCCAGCAGCCCAGGACTAGCGGCCTACGAGCAGTACTTC.

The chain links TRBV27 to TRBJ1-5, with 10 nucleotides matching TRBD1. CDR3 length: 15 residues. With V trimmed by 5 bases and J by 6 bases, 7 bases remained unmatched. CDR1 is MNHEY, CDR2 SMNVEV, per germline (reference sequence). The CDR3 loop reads CASSPRDRGGQPQHF. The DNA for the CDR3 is TGTGCCAGCAGTCCCCGGGACAGGGGTGGTCAGCCCCAGCATTTT.

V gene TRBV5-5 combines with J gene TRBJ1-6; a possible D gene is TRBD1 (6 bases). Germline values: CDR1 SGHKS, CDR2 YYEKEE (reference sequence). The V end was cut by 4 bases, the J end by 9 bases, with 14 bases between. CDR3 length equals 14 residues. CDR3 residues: CASSIWTVPSPLHF. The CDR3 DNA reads TGTGCCAGCAGCATCTGGACAGTGCCTTCACCCCTCCACTTT.

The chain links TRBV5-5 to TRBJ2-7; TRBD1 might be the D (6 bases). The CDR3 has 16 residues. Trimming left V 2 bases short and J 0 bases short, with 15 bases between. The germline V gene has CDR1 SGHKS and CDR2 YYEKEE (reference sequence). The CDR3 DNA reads TGTGCCAGCAGCTTAACTGGACAGATCAGCTCCTACGAGCAGTACTTC. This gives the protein CASSLTGQISSYEQYF.

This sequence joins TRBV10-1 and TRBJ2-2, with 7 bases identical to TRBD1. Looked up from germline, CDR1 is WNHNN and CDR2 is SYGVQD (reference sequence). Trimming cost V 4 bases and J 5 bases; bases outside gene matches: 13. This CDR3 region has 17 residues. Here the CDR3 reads CASSGGTGEISTGELFF. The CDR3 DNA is TGCGCCAGCAGTGGAGGAACAGGGGAAATTTCGACCGGGGAGCTGTTTTTT.

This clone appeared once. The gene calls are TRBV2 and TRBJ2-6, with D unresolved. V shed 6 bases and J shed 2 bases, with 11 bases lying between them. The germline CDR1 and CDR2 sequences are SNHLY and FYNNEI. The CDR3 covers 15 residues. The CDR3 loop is CASRKAIAGANVLTF. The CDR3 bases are TGTGCCAGCAGGAAAGCGATAGCTGGGGCCAACGTCCTGACTTTC.

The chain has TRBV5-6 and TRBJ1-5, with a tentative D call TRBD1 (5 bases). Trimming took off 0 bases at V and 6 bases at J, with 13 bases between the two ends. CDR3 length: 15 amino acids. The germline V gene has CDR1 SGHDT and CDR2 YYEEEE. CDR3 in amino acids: CASSLGGAPGQPQHF. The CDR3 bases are TGTGCCAGCAGCTTGGGCGGGGCCCCCGGTCAGCCCCAGCATTTT. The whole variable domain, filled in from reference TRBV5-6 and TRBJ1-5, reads DAGVTQSPTHLIKTRGQQVTLRCSPKSGHDTVSWYQQALGQGPQFIFQYYEEEERQRGNFPDRFSGHQFPNYSSELNVNALLLGDSALYLCASSLGGAPGQPQHFGDGTRLSIL.

CDR3 region: CASSQVKGATEAFF. CDR3 nucleotides: TGTGCCAGTTCCCAGGTAAAAGGGGCCACTGAAGCTTTCTTT. The chain employs TRBV2 and TRBJ1-1, with a tentative D call TRBD1 (5 bases). V was shortened by 9 bases and J by 4 bases, with 18 bases between the two germline ends. Germline values: CDR1 SNHLY, CDR2 FYNNEI. The CDR3 spans 14 residues.

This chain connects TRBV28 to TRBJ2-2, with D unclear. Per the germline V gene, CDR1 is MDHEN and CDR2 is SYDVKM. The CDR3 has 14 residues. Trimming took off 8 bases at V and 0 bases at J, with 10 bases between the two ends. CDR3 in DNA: TGTGCCAGCGGTCCTAGGTCGAACACCGGGGAGCTGTTTTTT. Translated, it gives CASGPRSNTGELFF.

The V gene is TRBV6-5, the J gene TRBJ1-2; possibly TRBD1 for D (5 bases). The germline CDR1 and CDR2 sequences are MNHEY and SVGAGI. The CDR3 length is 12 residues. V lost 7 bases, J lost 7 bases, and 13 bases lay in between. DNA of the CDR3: TGTGCCAGCACCACGGGGGGGTTTGGCTACACCTTC. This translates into CASTTGGFGYTF.

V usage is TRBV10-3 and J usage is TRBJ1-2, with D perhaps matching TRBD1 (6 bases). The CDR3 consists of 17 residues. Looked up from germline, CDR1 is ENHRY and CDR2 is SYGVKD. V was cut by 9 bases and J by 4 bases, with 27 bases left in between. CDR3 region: CAMIHSRRGAFIYGYTF. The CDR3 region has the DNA TGTGCCATGATACATAGTCGACGGGGGGCGTTTATCTATGGCTACACCTTC.

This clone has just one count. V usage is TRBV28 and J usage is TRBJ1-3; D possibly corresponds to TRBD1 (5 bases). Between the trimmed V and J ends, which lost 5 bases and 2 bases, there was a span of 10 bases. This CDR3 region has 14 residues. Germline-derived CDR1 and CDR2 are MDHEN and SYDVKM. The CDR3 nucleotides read TGTGCCAGCAGTGGGGCAGGCGCTGGAAACACCATATATTTT. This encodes CASSGAGAGNTIYF.

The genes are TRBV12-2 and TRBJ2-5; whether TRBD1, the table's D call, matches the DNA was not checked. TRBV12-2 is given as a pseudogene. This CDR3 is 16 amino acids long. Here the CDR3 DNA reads TGTGCAAGTCGCCGTGGGACAACGAAGAACCAAGAGACCCAGTACTTC. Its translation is CASRRGTTKNQETQYF.

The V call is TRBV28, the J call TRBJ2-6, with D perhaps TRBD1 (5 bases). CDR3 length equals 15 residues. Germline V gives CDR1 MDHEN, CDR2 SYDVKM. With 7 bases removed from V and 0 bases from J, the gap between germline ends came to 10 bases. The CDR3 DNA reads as TGTGCCAGCAAAGGGGTTTCCTCTGGGGCCAACGTCCTGACTTTC. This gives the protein CASKGVSSGANVLTF.